This TCR beta chain was recorded in a study of T cell responses to AZD1222 COVID-19 vaccine. The CDR3 loop spans 15 amino acids. Per germline, CDR1 LNHNV and CDR2 YYDKDF (reference sequence). Trimming pared 1 base from V and 1 base from J, leaving 7 bases between. On this clone itself: Its antigen is not identified.

Study-level results: Spike was spanned by vaccine-associated CD4 TCRs, with dominance at 160-218 and 743-854. Mostly white British, mostly female donors; authors suggested clonal diversity may be underestimated. Spike-specific TCR breadth rose after two AZD1222 doses, and depth rose as well.

The method was immunoSEQ multiplex PCR; TCRdb's version includes in-frame clones alone and lacks a portion of them. This sample has more than 85,000 clones, with 85% to 95% found just once. The genes are TRBV15 and TRBJ2-2; D remains ambiguous. The material sequenced was peripheral blood, taken on day 0 of AZD1222 vaccination. This clonotype originated in an adult in good health. CDR3 bases: TGTGCCACCAGCAGAGGCGAGGTGAACACCGGGGAGCTGTTTTTT. It is translated as CATSRGEVNTGELFF.